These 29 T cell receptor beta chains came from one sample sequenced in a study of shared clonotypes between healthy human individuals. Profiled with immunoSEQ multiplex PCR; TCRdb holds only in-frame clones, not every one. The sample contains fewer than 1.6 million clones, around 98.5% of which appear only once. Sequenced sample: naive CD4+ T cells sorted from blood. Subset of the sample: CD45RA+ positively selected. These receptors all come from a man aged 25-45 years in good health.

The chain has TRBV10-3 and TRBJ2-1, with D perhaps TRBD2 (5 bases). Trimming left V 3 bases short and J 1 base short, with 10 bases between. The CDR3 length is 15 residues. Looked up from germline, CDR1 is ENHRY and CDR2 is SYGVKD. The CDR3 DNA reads TGTGCCATCAGTGACCTGACTACTTCCTACAATGAGCAGTTCTTC. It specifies CAISDLTTSYNEQFF.

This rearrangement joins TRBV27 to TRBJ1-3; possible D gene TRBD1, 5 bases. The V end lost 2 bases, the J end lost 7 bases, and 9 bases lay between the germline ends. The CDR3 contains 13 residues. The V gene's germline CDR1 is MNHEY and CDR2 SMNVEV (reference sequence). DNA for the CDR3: TGTGCCAGCAGTTTAATTAAGGGGAACACCATATATTTT. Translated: CASSLIKGNTIYF.

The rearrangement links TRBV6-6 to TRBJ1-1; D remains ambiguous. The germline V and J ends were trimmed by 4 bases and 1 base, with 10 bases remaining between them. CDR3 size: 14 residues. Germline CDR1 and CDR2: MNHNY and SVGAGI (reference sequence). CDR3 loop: CASSLRQPNTEAFF. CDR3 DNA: TGTGCCAGCAGTTTGAGGCAACCGAACACTGAAGCTTTCTTT.

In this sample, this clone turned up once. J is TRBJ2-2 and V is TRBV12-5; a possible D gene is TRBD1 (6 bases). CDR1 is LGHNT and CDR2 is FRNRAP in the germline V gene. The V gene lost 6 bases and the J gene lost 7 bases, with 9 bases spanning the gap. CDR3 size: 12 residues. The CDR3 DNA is TGTGCTAGTGGAGGGGGTGACGGGGAGCTGTTTTTT. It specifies CASGGGDGELFF.

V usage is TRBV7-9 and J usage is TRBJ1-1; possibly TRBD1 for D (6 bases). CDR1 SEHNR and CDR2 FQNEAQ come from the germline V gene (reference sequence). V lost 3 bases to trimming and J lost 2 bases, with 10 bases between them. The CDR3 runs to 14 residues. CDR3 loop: CASSFGQPNTEAFF. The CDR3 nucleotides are TGTGCCAGCAGCTTTGGACAGCCTAACACTGAAGCTTTCTTT.

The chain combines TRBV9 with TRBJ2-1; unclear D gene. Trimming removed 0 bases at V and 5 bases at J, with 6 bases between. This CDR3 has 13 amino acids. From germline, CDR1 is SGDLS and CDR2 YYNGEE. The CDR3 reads CASSVGRNNEQFF. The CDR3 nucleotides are TGTGCCAGCAGCGTAGGGCGGAACAATGAGCAGTTCTTC.

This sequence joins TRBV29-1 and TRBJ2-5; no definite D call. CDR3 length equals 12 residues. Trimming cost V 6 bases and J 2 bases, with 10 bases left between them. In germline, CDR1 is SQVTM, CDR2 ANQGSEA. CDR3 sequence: CSVLSAQETQYF. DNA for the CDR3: TGCAGCGTACTTTCGGCACAAGAGACCCAGTACTTC.

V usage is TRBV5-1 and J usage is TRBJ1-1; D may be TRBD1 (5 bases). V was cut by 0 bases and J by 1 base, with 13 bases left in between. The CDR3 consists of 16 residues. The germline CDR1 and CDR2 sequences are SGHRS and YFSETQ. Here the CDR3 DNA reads TGCGCCAGCAGCTTGGGTTCAGGGACGGCGAACACTGAAGCTTTCTTT. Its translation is CASSLGSGTANTEAFF.

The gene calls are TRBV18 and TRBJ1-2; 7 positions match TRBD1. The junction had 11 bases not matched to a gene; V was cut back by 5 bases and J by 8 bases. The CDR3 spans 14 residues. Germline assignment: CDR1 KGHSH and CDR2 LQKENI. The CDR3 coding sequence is TGTGCCAGCTCATCACTTAAACAGGGGACAGGCTACACCTTC. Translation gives CASSSLKQGTGYTF.

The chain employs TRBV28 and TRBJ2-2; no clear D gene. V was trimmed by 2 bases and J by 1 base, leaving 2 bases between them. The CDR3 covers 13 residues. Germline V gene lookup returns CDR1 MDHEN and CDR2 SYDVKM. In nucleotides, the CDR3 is TGTGCCAGCAGTTTAAGGAACACCGGGGAGCTGTTTTTT. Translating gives CASSLRNTGELFF.

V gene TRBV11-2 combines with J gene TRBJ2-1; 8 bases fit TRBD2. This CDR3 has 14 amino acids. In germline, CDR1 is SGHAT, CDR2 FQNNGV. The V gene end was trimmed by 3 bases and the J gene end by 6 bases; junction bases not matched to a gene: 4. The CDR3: CASSFREGPNEQFF. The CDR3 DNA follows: TGTGCCAGCAGCTTTCGGGAGGGCCCCAATGAGCAGTTCTTC.

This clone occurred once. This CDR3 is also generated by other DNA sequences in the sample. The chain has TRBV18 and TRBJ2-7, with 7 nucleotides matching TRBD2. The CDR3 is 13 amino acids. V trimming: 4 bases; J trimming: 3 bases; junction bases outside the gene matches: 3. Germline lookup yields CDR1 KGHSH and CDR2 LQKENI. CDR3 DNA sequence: TGTGCCAGCTCACTAGCGGGTAACTACGAGCAGTACTTC. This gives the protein CASSLAGNYEQYF.

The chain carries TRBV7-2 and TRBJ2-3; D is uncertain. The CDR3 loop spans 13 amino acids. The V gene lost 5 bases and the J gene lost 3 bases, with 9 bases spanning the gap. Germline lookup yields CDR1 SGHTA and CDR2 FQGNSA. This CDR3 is CASSQKRTDTQYF. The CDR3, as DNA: TGTGCCAGCAGCCAGAAAAGGACAGATACGCAGTATTTT. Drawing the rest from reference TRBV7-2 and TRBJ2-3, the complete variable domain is GAGVSQSPSNKVTEKGKDVELRCDPISGHTALYWYRQSLGQGLEFLIYFQGNSAPDKSGLPSDRFSAERTGGSVSTLTIQRTQQEDSAVYLCASSQKRTDTQYFGPGTRLTVL.

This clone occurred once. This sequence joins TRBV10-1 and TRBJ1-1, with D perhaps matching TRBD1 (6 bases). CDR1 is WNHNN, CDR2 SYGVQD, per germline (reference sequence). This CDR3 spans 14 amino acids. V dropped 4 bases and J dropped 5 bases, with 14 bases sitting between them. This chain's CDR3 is CASSGWGAPTEAFF. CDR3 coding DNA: TGCGCCAGCAGTGGTTGGGGGGCGCCGACTGAAGCTTTCTTT.

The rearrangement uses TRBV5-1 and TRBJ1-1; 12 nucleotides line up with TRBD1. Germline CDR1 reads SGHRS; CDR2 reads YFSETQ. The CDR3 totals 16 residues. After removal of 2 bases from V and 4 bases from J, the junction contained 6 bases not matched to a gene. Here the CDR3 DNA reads TGCGCCAGCAGCTTTGGGACAGGGGGCTTTGGCACTGAAGCTTTCTTT. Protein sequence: CASSFGTGGFGTEAFF.

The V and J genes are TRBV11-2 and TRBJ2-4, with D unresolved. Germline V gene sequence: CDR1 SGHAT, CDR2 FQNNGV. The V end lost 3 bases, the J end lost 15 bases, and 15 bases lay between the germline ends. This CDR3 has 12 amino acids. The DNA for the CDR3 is TGTGCCAGCAGCTTTGACGCCCAACCGAGGTACTTC. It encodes CASSFDAQPRYF. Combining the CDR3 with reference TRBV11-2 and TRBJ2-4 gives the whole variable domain EAGVAQSPRYKIIEKRQSVAFWCNPISGHATLYWYQQILGQGPKLLIQFQNNGVVDDSQLPKDRFSAERLKGVDSTLKIQPAKLEDSAVYLCASSFDAQPRYFGAGTRLSVL.

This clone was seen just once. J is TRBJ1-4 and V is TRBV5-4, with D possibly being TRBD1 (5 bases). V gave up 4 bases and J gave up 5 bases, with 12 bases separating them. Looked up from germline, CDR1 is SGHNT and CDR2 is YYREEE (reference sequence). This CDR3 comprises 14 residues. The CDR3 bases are TGTGCCAGCAGCCCCGACAGTGTAAATGAAAAACTGTTTTTT. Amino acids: CASSPDSVNEKLFF.

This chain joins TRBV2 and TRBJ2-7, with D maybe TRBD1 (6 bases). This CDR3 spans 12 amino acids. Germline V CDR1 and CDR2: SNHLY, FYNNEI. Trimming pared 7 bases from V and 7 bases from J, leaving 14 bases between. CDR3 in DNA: TGTGCCAGCAAACGGGACACAGTTGAGCAGTACTTC. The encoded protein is CASKRDTVEQYF.

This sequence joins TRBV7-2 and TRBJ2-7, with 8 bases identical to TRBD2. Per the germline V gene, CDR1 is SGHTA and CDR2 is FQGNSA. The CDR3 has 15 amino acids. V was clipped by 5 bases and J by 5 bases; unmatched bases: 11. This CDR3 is CASSQRVGGRHEQYF. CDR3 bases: TGTGCCAGCAGCCAGAGAGTGGGCGGGAGGCACGAGCAGTACTTC.

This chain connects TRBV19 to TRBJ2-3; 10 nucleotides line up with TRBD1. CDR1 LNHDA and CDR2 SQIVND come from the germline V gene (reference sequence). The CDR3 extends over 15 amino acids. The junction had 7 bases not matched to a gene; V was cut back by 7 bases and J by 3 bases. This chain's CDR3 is CASNTLGQGTDTQYF. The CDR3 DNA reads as TGTGCCAGTAACACTTTGGGACAGGGGACAGATACGCAGTATTTT.

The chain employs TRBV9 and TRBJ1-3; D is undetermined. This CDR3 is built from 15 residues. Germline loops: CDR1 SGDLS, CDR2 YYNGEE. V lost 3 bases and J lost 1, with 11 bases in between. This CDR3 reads CASSGGSWSGNTIYF. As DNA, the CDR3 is TGTGCCAGCAGCGGAGGAAGCTGGTCTGGAAACACCATATATTTT.

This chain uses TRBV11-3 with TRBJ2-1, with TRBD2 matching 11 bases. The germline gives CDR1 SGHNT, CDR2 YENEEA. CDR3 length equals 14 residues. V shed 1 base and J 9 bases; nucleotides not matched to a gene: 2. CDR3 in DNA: TGTGCCAGCAGCTTAGTTAGCGGGAGGGGTGAGCAGTTCTTC. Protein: CASSLVSGRGEQFF. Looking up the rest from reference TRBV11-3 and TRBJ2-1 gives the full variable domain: EAGVVQSPRYKIIEKKQPVAFWCNPISGHNTLYWYLQNLGQGPELLIRYENEEAVDDSQLPKDRFSAERLKGVDSTLKIQPAELGDSAVYLCASSLVSGRGEQFFGPGTRLTVL.

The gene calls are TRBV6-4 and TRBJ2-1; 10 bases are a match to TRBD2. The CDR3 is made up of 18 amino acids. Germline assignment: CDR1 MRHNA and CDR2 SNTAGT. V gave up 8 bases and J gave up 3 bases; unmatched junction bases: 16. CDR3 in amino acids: CASAPVGATSGLYNEQFF. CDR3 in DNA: TGTGCCAGCGCTCCGGTCGGGGCGACTAGCGGGCTCTACAATGAGCAGTTCTTC.

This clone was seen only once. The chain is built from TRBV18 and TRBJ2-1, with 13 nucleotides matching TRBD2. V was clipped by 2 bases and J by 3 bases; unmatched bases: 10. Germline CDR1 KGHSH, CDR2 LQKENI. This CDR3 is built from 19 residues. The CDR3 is CASSPGTDRTSGSYNEQFF. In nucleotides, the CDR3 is TGTGCCAGCTCACCAGGGACCGATAGGACTAGCGGGAGCTACAATGAGCAGTTCTTC.

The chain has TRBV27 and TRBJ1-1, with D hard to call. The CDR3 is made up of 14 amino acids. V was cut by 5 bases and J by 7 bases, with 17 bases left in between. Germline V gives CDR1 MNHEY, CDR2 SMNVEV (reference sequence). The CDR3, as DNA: TGTGCCAGCAGTCCCTCATCGGGTCCCTATGAAGCTTTCTTT. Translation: CASSPSSGPYEAFF.

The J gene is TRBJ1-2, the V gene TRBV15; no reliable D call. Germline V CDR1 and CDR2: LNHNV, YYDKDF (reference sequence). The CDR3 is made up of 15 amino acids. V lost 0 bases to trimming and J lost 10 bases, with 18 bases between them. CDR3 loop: CATSRDNIRTVIYTF. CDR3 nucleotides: TGTGCCACCAGCAGAGATAATATTAGGACCGTTATCTACACCTTC.

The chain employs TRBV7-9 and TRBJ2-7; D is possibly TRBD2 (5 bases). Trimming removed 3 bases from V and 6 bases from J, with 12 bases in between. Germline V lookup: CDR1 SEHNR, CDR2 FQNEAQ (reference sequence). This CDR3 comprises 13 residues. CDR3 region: CASSFGSTGEQYF. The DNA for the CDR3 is TGTGCCAGCAGCTTTGGGAGCACGGGCGAGCAGTACTTC.

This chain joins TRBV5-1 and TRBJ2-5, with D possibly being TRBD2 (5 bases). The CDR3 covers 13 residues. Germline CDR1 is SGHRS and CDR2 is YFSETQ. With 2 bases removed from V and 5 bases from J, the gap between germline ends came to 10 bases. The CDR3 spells CASSFGSVETQYF. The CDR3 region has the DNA TGCGCCAGCAGCTTTGGGAGCGTCGAGACCCAGTACTTC. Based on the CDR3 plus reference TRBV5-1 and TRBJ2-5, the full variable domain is KAGVTQTPRYLIKTRGQQVTLSCSPISGHRSVSWYQQTPGQGLQFLFEYFSETQRNKGNFPGRFSGRQFSNSRSEMNVSTLELGDSALYLCASSFGSVETQYFGPGTRLLVL.

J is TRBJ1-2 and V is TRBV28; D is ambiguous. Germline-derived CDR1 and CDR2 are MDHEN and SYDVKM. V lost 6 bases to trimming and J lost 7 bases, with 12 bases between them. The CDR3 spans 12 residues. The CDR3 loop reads CASRPQEVGYTF. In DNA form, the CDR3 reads TGTGCCAGCAGACCGCAAGAAGTTGGCTACACCTTC.